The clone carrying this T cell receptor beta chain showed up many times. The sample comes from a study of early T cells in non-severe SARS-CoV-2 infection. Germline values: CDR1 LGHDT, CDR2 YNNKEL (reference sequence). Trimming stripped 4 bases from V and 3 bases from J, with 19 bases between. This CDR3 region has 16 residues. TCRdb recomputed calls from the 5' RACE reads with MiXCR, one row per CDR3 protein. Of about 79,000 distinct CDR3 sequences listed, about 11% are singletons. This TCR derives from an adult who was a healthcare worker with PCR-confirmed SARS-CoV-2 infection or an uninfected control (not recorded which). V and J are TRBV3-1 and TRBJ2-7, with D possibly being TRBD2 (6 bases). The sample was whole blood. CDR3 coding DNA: TGTGCCAGCAGCCCCCGGGAGTGGCAGGGTCTCTACGAGCAGTACTTC. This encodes CASSPREWQGLYEQYF.